The rows below give T cell receptor beta chains drawn from one sample of a study of cytomegalovirus exposure and HLA in healthy donors. Using immunoSEQ multiplex PCR, the repertoire was profiled, and TCRdb retains in-frame clones only, with some absent. The table includes over 150,000 clones, around 80% detected once. The sample comprised PBMCs. The receptors here all came from a human donor in good health. The CDR3 runs from the conserved cysteine through the conserved F or W. A D gene is named only where the DNA matches it firmly. Size values are once, few and many counts, or a class for expanded clones, and some rows have none.

D,V,size,J,DNA,CDR3
-,TRBV7-8,-,TRBJ1-2,TGTGCCAGCAGCCGAAGGGGGACACGAGGCTACACCTTC,CASSRRGTRGYTF
-,TRBV6-6,-,TRBJ1-6,TGTGCCAGCAGTTATGCAGGGAACCGTTATTCACCCCTCCACTTT,CASSYAGNRYSPLHF
-,TRBV15,once,TRBJ2-5,TGTGCCACCAGCAGGACGGAGGTGGGGGAGACCCAGTACTTC,CATSRTEVGETQYF
-,TRBV7-8,-,TRBJ2-1,TGTGCCAGCAGCTTTTCGGGACTTAAGCAGTTCTTC,CASSFSGLKQFF
TRBD2,TRBV7-2,-,TRBJ2-3,TGTGCCAGCAGCTTAGTTAGTGGGGGGGAATACTCAGATACGCAGTATTTT,CASSLVSGGEYSDTQYF
TRBD1,TRBV7-7,-,TRBJ2-5,TGTGCTAGCAGCGCCACAGGGGGCGTTGGGGAGACCCAGTACTTC,CASSATGGVGETQYF
-,TRBV9,-,TRBJ1-1,TGTGCCAGCAGCCAAGGGGCAGGGAAGGGGAACACTGAAGCTTTCTTT,CASSQGAGKGNTEAFF
TRBD1,TRBV2,-,TRBJ2-1,TGTGCCAGCAGTGAACAGGACAGGGCCAACTCCTACAATGAGCAGTTCTTC,CASSEQDRANSYNEQFF
TRBD1,TRBV5-4,-,TRBJ2-6,TGTGCCAGCAGTGGACAGCAGGGGGAAAGAGCTGGGGCCAACGTCCTGACTTTC,CASSGQQGERAGANVLTF
-,TRBV27,-,TRBJ1-2,TGTGCCGGCAGTATCCCCGGGGGAGGTCTTGGCTACACCTTC,CAGSIPGGGLGYTF
TRBD1,TRBV6-5,-,TRBJ1-2,TGTGCCAGCAGTTACTCGACAGGGGGCAAGGGCTACACCTTC,CASSYSTGGKGYTF
-,TRBV5-1,-,TRBJ2-3,TGCGCCAGCAGCTTGATCTCGGGGAACACAGATACGCAGTATTTT,CASSLISGNTDTQYF